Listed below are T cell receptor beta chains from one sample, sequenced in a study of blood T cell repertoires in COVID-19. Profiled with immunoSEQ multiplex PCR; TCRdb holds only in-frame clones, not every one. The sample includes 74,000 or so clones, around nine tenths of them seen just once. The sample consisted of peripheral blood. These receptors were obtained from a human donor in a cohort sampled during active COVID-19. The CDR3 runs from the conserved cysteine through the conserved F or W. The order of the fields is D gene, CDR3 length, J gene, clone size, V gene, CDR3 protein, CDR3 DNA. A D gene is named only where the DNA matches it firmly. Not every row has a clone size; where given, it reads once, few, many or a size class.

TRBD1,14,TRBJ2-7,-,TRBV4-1,CASSSRQGRYEQYF,TGCGCCAGCAGCAGTAGACAGGGCAGGTACGAGCAGTACTTC
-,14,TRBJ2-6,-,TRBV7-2,CASSFAGKANVLTF,TGTGCCAGCAGCTTCGCAGGGAAAGCCAACGTCCTGACTTTC
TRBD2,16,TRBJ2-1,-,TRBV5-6,CASSFSGTSGFNEQFF,TGTGCCAGCAGCTTCTCCGGGACTAGCGGGTTCAATGAGCAGTTCTTC
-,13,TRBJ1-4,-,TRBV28,CASSLQGYEKLFF,TGTGCCAGCAGTTTGCAGGGTTATGAAAAACTGTTTTTT
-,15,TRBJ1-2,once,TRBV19,CASSMTREANYGYTF,TGTGCCAGTAGTATGACCAGGGAGGCTAACTATGGCTACACCTTC
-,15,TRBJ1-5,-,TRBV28,CASIRSTGRNQPQHF,TGTGCCAGCATCCGATCGACAGGCCGCAATCAGCCCCAGCATTTT
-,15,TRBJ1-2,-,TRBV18,CASSPVQEILYGYTF,TGTGCCAGCTCACCAGTCCAGGAAATTCTCTATGGCTACACCTTC
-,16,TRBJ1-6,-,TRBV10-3,CAISERGRIHNSPLHF,TGTGCCATCAGTGAGAGGGGCAGGATCCATAATTCACCCCTCCACTTT
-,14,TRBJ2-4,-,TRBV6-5,CASSYAAAKNIQYF,TGTGCCAGCAGTTACGCGGCAGCCAAAAACATTCAGTACTTC
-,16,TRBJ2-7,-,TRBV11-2,CASSLRGRDTIYEQYF,TGTGCCAGCAGCTTACGAGGACGGGACACCATCTACGAGCAGTACTTC
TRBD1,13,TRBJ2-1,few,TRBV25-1,CASTTTGAMGQFF,TGTGCCAGCACTACGACAGGGGCCATGGGGCAGTTCTTC
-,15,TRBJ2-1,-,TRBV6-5,CASSYIGLTGNEQFF,TGTGCCAGCAGTTACATCGGACTCACGGGCAATGAGCAGTTCTTC
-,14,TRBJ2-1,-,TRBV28,CASRPSSSYNEQFF,TGTGCCAGCAGACCTAGCAGCTCCTACAATGAGCAGTTCTTC
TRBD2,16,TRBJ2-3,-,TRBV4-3,CASSQDRGGGTDTQYF,TGCGCCAGCAGCCAAGATCGGGGCGGGGGTACAGATACGCAGTATTTT
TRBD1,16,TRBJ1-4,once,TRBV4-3,CASSQDWTGSKEKLFF,TGCGCCAGCAGCCAAGATTGGACAGGGAGTAAGGAAAAACTGTTTTTT
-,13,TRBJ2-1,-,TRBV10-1,CASSESYYNEQFF,TGCGCCAGCAGTGAGTCCTACTACAATGAGCAGTTCTTC
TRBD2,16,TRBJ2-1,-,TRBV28,CASSSSAGANYNEQFF,TGTGCCAGCAGTTCATCAGCGGGGGCCAACTACAATGAGCAGTTCTTC
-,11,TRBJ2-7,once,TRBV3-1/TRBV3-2,CASSQGGEQYF,TGTGCCAGCAGCCAAGGAGGCGAGCAGTACTTC
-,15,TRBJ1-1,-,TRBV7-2,CASSLEGGQATEAFF,TGTGCCAGCAGCTTAGAGGGGGGGCAGGCCACTGAAGCTTTCTTT
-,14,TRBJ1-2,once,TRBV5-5,CASSLDPGWDGYTF,TGTGCCAGCAGCTTGGATCCAGGGTGGGATGGCTACACCTTC
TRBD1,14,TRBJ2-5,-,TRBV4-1,CASSQGQTQETQYF,TGCGCCAGCAGCCAGGGACAGACCCAAGAGACCCAGTACTTC
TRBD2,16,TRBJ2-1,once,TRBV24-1,CATSTSGRAGRNEQFF,TGTGCCACCAGTACTAGCGGGAGGGCCGGTCGCAATGAGCAGTTCTTC
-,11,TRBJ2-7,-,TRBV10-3,CATLATYEQYF,TGTGCCACACTAGCTACCTACGAGCAGTACTTC
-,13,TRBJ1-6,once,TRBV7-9,CASSFREDSPLHF,TGTGCCAGCAGCTTCAGGGAGGATTCACCCCTCCACTTT
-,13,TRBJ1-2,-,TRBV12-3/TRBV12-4,CASGLQGNYGYTF,TGTGCCAGCGGTTTACAGGGCAACTATGGCTACACCTTC
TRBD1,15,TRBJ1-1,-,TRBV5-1,CASRTPGTENTEAFF,TGCGCCAGCAGGACCCCCGGGACAGAGAACACTGAAGCTTTCTTT
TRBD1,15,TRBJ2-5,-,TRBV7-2,CASSGRDRGGMTQYF,TGTGCCAGCAGCGGCCGGGACAGGGGAGGGATGACCCAGTACTTC
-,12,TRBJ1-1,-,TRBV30,CAWSLGGTEAFF,TGTGCCTGGAGCCTAGGGGGCACTGAAGCTTTCTTT
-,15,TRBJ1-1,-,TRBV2,CASSLQGAKTTEAFF,TGTGCCAGCAGTCTTCAGGGCGCTAAGACCACTGAAGCTTTCTTT